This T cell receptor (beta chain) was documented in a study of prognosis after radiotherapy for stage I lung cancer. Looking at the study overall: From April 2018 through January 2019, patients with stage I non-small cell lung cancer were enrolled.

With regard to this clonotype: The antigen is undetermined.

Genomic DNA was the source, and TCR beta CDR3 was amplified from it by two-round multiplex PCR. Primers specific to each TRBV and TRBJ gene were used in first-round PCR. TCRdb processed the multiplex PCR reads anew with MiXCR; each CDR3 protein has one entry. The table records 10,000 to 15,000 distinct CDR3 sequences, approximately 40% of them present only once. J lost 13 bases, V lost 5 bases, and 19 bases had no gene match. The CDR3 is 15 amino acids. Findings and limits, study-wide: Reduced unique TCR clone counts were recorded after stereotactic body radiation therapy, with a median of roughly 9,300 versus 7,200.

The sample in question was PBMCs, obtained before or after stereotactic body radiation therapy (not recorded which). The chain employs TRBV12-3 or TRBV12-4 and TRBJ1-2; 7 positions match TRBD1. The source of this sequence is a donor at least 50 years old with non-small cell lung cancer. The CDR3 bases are TGTGCCAGCAGTCAACCCGACAGGGAAGGGGGAGGTTGCACCTTC. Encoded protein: CASSQPDREGGGCTF.